The source of this T cell receptor (beta chain) is a study of neurological immune-mediated disorders. Trimming stripped 5 bases from V and 6 bases from J, with 10 bases between. This CDR3 has 12 residues. Germline assignment: CDR1 SGHDT and CDR2 YYEEEE. The table lists this clonotype with many counts. The cDNA was synthesized by means of template-switch 5'RACE, which was carried out with 10-nucleotide random UMIs. Over 180 million TCR-beta sequences from 15-18 subjects were obtained in each sequencing run. TCRdb re-called the 5' RACE reads with MiXCR, one entry per CDR3 protein. The sample lists 17,000 or so distinct CDR3 sequences, 25% to 30% seen once, with 30% to 40% in the top ten.

The chain links TRBV5-6 to TRBJ2-3; D is undetermined. The sample comprised PBMCs. The receptor's source is a man in his fifties or sixties with HTLV-1-associated myelopathy (HAM/TSP). The CDR3 loop reads CASRPGADTQYF. CDR3 in DNA: TGTGCCAGCAGACCAGGAGCGGATACGCAGTATTTT.